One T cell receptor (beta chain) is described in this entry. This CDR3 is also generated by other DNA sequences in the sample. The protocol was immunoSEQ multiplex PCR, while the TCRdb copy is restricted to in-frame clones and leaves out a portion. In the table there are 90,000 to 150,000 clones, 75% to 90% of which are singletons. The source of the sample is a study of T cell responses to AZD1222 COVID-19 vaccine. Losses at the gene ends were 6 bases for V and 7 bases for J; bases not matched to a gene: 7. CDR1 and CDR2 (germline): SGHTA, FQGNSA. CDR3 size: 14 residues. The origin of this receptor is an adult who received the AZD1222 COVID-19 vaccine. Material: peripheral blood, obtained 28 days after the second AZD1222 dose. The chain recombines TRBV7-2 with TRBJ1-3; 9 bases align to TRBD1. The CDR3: CASRGTGRGNTIYF. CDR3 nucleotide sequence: TGTGCCAGCAGAGGGACAGGGCGAGGGAACACCATATATTTT.